This entry lists 20 T cell receptor beta chains sequenced from one sample in a study of shared T cell receptors in the human thymus. Method: immunoSEQ multiplex PCR; TCRdb's copy keeps in-frame clones and lacks some. The repertoire holds roughly 550,000 clones, with around 78% as singletons. The same data also went into a second study, on human thymus T cells.

The specimen was thymocytes. The source of these receptors is a boy younger than two with a congenital heart defect.

The rearrangement uses TRBV19 and TRBJ1-3, with D perhaps matching TRBD1 (6 bases). CDR1 and CDR2 from the germline V gene are LNHDA and SQIVND (reference sequence). The CDR3 length is 15 residues. V lost 7 bases to trimming and J lost 1 base, with 14 bases between them. The DNA of the CDR3 is TGTGCCAGTATCTCGACCGGACAGTCTGGAAACACCATATATTTT. This encodes CASISTGQSGNTIYF.

This clone was seen only once. The V gene is TRBV2, the J gene TRBJ1-5, with a possible D match to TRBD1 (5 bases). CDR1 and CDR2 (germline): SNHLY, FYNNEI. This CDR3 contains 14 residues. V was pared by 7 bases and J by 5 bases, with 15 bases between. The CDR3 loop is CASKTGRGDQPQHF. CDR3 DNA sequence: TGTGCCAGCAAAACCGGGAGAGGGGATCAGCCCCAGCATTTT.

This clone was seen more than once but under ten times. The chain uses TRBV5-5 and TRBJ2-5; TRBD2 is a possible D gene (6 bases). V was cut by 0 bases and J by 4 bases, with 19 bases left in between. The CDR3 has 17 residues. Looked up from germline, CDR1 is SGHKS and CDR2 is YYEKEE (reference sequence). In DNA, the CDR3 is TGTGCCAGCAGCTTGGTGAGGAGGGCCCCTAGAAGAGAGACCCAGTACTTC. It specifies CASSLVRRAPRRETQYF. Full variable domain (missing parts from reference TRBV5-5 and TRBJ2-5): DAGVTQSPTHLIKTRGQQVTLRCSPISGHKSVSWYQQVLGQGPQFIFQYYEKEERGRGNFPDRFSARQFPNYSSELNVNALLLGDSALYLCASSLVRRAPRRETQYFGPGTRLLVL.

The V and J genes are TRBV10-2 and TRBJ1-4, with 7 bases fitting TRBD1. V was clipped by 4 bases and J by 0 bases; unmatched bases: 8. The CDR3 sequence is 17 residues long. The germline V gene encodes CDR1 WSHSY and CDR2 SAAADI. This CDR3 reads CASSGRGRLATNEKLFF. Here the CDR3 DNA reads TGCGCCAGCAGTGGCAGGGGGAGACTTGCAACTAATGAAAAACTGTTTTTT.

The rearrangement links TRBV7-9 to TRBJ2-5, with D tentatively TRBD2 (5 bases). V lost 0 bases, J lost 7 bases, and 15 bases lay in between. Germline assignment: CDR1 SEHNR and CDR2 FQNEAQ (reference sequence). The length of the CDR3 is 15 residues. CDR3 sequence (DNA): TGTGCCAGCAGCTTAGCAATTGGACTGCTTGGGACCCAGTACTTC. Amino acids: CASSLAIGLLGTQYF. Full variable domain (outside the CDR3, taken from reference TRBV7-9 and TRBJ2-5): DTGVSQNPRHKITKRGQNVTFRCDPISEHNRLYWYRQTLGQGPEFLTYFQNEAQLEKSRLLSDRFSAERPKGSFSTLEIQRTEQGDSAMYLCASSLAIGLLGTQYFGPGTRLLVL.

The CDR3: CASSRDRGYEQYF. The CDR3, as DNA: TGTGCCAGCTCGCGGGACAGGGGCTACGAGCAGTACTTC. The gene calls are TRBV18 and TRBJ2-7; TRBD1 agrees at 10 bases. The germline CDR1 and CDR2 sequences are KGHSH and LQKENI. This CDR3 is 13 amino acids long. V was pared by 6 bases and J by 3 bases, with 2 bases of the junction left unmatched.

V gene TRBV9 combines with J gene TRBJ2-7, with 10 bases that match TRBD2. The trim removed 3 bases at V and 1 base at J, leaving 4 bases unmatched. The CDR3 loop spans 15 amino acids. The germline gives CDR1 SGDLS, CDR2 YYNGEE. In nucleotides, the CDR3 is TGTGCCAGCAGCGCCACTAGCGGGGCTTCCTACGAGCAGTACTTC. Amino acids: CASSATSGASYEQYF.

The chain carries TRBV2 and TRBJ1-1; D unresolved. CDR1 and CDR2 (germline): SNHLY, FYNNEI. Trimming took 3 bases from V and 5 from J, leaving 16 bases between them. The length of the CDR3 is 15 residues. CDR3 nucleotide sequence: TGTGCCAGCAGTGAGACCGCCAGGCGTAAGACTGAAGCTTTCTTT. Encoded protein: CASSETARRKTEAFF. Combining the CDR3 with reference TRBV2 and TRBJ1-1 gives the whole variable domain EPEVTQTPSHQVTQMGQEVILRCVPISNHLYFYWYRQILGQKVEFLVSFYNNEISEKSEIFDDQFSVERPDGSNFTLKIRSTKLEDSAMYFCASSETARRKTEAFFGQGTRLTVV.

The chain links TRBV15 to TRBJ2-7; D ambiguous. CDR1 is LNHNV, CDR2 YYDKDF, per germline (reference sequence). Trimming pared 3 bases from V and 2 bases from J, leaving 14 bases between. The length of the CDR3 is 15 residues. The CDR3 reads CATSSTWAFPYEQYF. In DNA, the CDR3 is TGTGCCACCAGCAGCACCTGGGCCTTCCCCTACGAGCAGTACTTC.

V gene TRBV4-3 combines with J gene TRBJ1-2; TRBD1 aligns across 8 bases. The J segment lost 4 bases and the V segment lost 3 bases, leaving 7 bases of the junction unmatched. This CDR3 has 15 residues. Germline V gene lookup returns CDR1 LGHNA and CDR2 YSLEER. Written as DNA, the CDR3 is TGCGCCAGCAGCCAGCACAGGGGGAGCATCTATGGCTACACCTTC. It specifies CASSQHRGSIYGYTF.

The V gene is TRBV6-5, the J gene TRBJ1-2; D possibly corresponds to TRBD1 (5 bases). V was trimmed by 2 bases and J by 4 bases, leaving 8 bases between them. Germline V gene sequence: CDR1 MNHEY, CDR2 SVGAGI. The CDR3 is 13 residues long. Here the CDR3 DNA reads TGTGCCAGCAGTTACCTTAGGGGCTATGGCTACACCTTC. This sequence encodes CASSYLRGYGYTF.

This sequence joins TRBV12-5 and TRBJ2-1, with 10 bases lining up with TRBD2. CDR3 length: 16 residues. Unmatched junction bases numbered 7, after V lost 8 bases and J lost 0 bases. The V gene's germline CDR1 is LGHNT and CDR2 FRNRAP. In DNA, the CDR3 is TGTGCTAGTTTCCCTAGCGGGAGCCCCTCCTACAATGAGCAGTTCTTC. This codes for CASFPSGSPSYNEQFF. Based on the CDR3 plus reference TRBV12-5 and TRBJ2-1, the full variable domain is DARVTQTPRHKVTEMGQEVTMRCQPILGHNTVFWYRQTMMQGLELLAYFRNRAPLDDSGMPKDRFSAEMPDATLATLKIQPSEPRDSAVYFCASFPSGSPSYNEQFFGPGTRLTVL.

The chain links TRBV4-1 to TRBJ1-1, with D possibly being TRBD1 (6 bases). V gave up 4 bases and J gave up 3 bases, with 15 bases separating them. Looked up from germline, CDR1 is MGHRA and CDR2 is YSYEKL. This CDR3 has 15 amino acids. In DNA, the CDR3 is TGCGCCAGCAGCCCCTCTGGCAGGGGACACACTGAAGCTTTCTTT. Translated: CASSPSGRGHTEAFF.

The chain couples TRBV4-2 to TRBJ2-5, with 8 bases identical to TRBD2. CDR3 length equals 13 residues. Germline lookup yields CDR1 LGHNA and CDR2 YNFKEQ. The trim removed 4 bases at V and 5 bases at J, leaving 3 bases unmatched. The CDR3 DNA follows: TGTGCCAGCAGCCCGGGGGGGGGCGAGACCCAGTACTTC. Protein: CASSPGGGETQYF.

This chain joins TRBV19 and TRBJ2-3; 7 positions match TRBD2. Germline CDR1 is LNHDA and CDR2 is SQIVND (reference sequence). V shed 7 bases, J shed 4 bases, and the junction held 8 bases outside the gene matches. This CDR3 region has 14 residues. The CDR3 DNA sequence: TGTGCCAGTACTACAATGGGGAGGGCAGATACGCAGTATTTT. Protein sequence: CASTTMGRADTQYF. Together with reference TRBV19 and TRBJ2-3, the CDR3 gives the full variable domain: DGGITQSPKYLFRKEGQNVTLSCEQNLNHDAMYWYRQDPGQGLRLIYYSQIVNDFQKGDIAEGYSVSREKKESFPLTVTSAQKNPTAFYLCASTTMGRADTQYFGPGTRLTVL.

The chain couples TRBV7-2 to TRBJ2-7; D unclear. CDR1 SGHTA and CDR2 FQGNSA come from the germline V gene. This CDR3 is built from 16 residues. V lost 5 bases and J lost 2, with 19 bases in between. The CDR3 protein is CASSRPILGPTYEQYF. CDR3 bases: TGTGCCAGCAGCCGTCCCATATTGGGCCCCACCTACGAGCAGTACTTC.

This sequence joins TRBV4-3 and TRBJ2-1, with 15 bases aligning to TRBD2. There are 16 residues in the CDR3. Germline assignment: CDR1 LGHNA and CDR2 YSLEER. After removal of 1 base from V and 7 bases from J, the junction contained 2 bases not matched to a gene. CDR3 DNA: TGCGCCAGCAGCCAAGTGGGACTAGCGGGAGGTAATGAGCAGTTCTTC. Protein product: CASSQVGLAGGNEQFF.

The rearrangement uses TRBV5-4 and TRBJ2-1; TRBD2 matches 11 bases. The CDR3 is made up of 14 amino acids. CDR1 is SGHNT, CDR2 YYREEE, per germline (reference sequence). The trim removed 4 bases at V and 8 bases at J, leaving 5 bases unmatched. CDR3 in DNA: TGTGCCAGCAGCCCGGGACTAGCGGTGTATGAGCAGTTCTTC. Translating it yields CASSPGLAVYEQFF. The entire variable domain, with the rest obtained from reference TRBV5-4 and TRBJ2-1, is as follows: ETGVTQSPTHLIKTRGQQVTLRCSSQSGHNTVSWYQQALGQGPQFIFQYYREEENGRGNFPPRFSGLQFPNYSSELNVNALELDDSALYLCASSPGLAVYEQFFGPGTRLTVL.

The chain recombines TRBV30 with TRBJ1-5; 7 nucleotides agree with TRBD1. V lost 1 base and J lost 0; bases outside the gene matches: 6. The length of the CDR3 is 16 residues. CDR1 is GTSNPN, CDR2 SVGIG, per germline (reference sequence). The CDR3 coding sequence is TGTGCCTGGAGTGGCCCCCGGACAGGTAGCAATCAGCCCCAGCATTTT. Encoded protein: CAWSGPRTGSNQPQHF.

The rearrangement links TRBV11-3 to TRBJ2-3; 14 bases fit TRBD2. The CDR3 covers 18 residues. Losses at the gene ends were 4 bases for V and 3 bases for J; bases not matched to a gene: 9. CDR1 and CDR2 (germline): SGHNT, YENEEA. In nucleotides, the CDR3 is TGTGCCAGCAGCTGCGGGACTAGCGGGAGCGAGTGTACAGATACGCAGTATTTT. Residues: CASSCGTSGSECTDTQYF.